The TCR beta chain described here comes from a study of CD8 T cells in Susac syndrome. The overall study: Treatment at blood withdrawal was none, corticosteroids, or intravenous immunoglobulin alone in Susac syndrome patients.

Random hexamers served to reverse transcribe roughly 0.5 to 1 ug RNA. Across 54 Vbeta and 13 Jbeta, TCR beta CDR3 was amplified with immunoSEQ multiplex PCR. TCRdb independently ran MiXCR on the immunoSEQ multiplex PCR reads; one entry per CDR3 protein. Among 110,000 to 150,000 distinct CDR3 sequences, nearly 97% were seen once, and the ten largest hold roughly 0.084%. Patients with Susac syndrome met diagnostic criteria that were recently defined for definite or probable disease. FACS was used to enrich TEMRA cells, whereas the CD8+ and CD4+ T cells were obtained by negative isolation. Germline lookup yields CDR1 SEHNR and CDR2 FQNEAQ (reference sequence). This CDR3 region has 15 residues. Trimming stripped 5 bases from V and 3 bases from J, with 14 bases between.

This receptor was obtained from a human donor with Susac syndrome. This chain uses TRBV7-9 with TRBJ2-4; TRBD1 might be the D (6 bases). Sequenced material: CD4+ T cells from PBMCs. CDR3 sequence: CASSAQGNLKNIQYF. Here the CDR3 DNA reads TGTGCCAGCAGCGCCCAGGGGAACCTCAAAAACATTCAGTACTTC.